Sequencing of this T cell receptor beta chain was carried out in a study of blood T cell repertoires in COVID-19. Study summary: From the United States, Italy and Spain came samples of acute and convalescent COVID-19. T cells, B-cell-depleted T cells, or PBMCs provided the cDNA or gDNA that served as material.

Only one count was recorded for this clone. Trimming shortened V by 0 bases and J by 4 bases, and 12 bases separated the two germline ends. This CDR3 region has 16 residues. Germline CDR1 reads LGHNA; CDR2 reads YSLEER. Study processing details: Nucleated cell counts were estimated from reference gene primer amplification. Repertoires were generated with immunoSEQ multiplex PCR, while TCRdb's copy carries only in-frame clones and drops some. V, J and clone size are those of that table, while D and trimming were read from the DNA. Of approximately 170,000 clones listed, approximately 83% were seen once; the top ten hold about an eighth.

The sequenced sample was peripheral blood. The TCR comes from a man aged 65 to 79 who had recovered from COVID-19. This chain connects TRBV4-3 to TRBJ2-2; D uncertain. The CDR3 loop reads CASSQDLAPGTGELFF. Written as DNA, the CDR3 is TGCGCCAGCAGCCAAGATCTGGCCCCGGGCACCGGGGAGCTGTTTTTT.